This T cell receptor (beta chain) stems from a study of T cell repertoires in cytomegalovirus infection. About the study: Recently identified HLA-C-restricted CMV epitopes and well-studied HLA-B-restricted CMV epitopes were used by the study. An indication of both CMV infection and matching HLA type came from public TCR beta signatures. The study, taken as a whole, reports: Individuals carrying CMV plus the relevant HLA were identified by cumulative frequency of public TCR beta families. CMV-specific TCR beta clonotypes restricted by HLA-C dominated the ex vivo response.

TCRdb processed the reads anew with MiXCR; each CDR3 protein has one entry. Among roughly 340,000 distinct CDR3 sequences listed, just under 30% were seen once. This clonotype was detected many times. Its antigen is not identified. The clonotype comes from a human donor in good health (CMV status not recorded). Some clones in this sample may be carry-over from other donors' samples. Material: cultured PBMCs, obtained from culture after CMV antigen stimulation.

The CDR3 protein is CASSFHYQSQPQHF. CDR3 bases: TGTGCCAGCAGCTTCCACTACCAAAGTCAGCCCCAGCATTTT. The chain couples TRBV7-2 to TRBJ1-5; D is undetermined. Germline V gives CDR1 SGHTA, CDR2 FQGNSA. The V end was cut by 3 bases, the J end by 6 bases, with 12 bases between. The CDR3 runs to 14 residues.